These 24 T cell receptor beta chains share one sample of origin, sequenced in a study of blood T cell repertoires in COVID-19. Here immunoSEQ multiplex PCR was the method, and the copy in TCRdb shows in-frame clones only, minus some. The table shows around 130,000 clones, with approximately 80% occurring only once. Sequenced material: peripheral blood. The receptors were gathered from a man aged 65-85 years with acute or convalescent COVID-19.

The V gene is TRBV27, the J gene TRBJ1-2; D uncertain. CDR1 is MNHEY, CDR2 SMNVEV, per germline (reference sequence). This CDR3 contains 13 residues. Trimming left V 5 bases short and J 4 bases short, with 11 bases between. The CDR3 reads CASSVTPIYGYTF. CDR3 DNA sequence: TGTGCCAGCAGTGTGACACCTATCTATGGCTACACCTTC.

The chain combines TRBV7-2 with TRBJ1-1; D is perhaps TRBD1 (5 bases). The germline V gene has CDR1 SGHTA and CDR2 FQGNSA. The CDR3 spans 15 residues. Trimming left V 1 base short and J 2 bases short, with 11 bases between. The CDR3 nucleotides are TGTGCCAGCAGCTTAGTCCCCACAGGCAACACTGAAGCTTTCTTT. This gives the protein CASSLVPTGNTEAFF.

This chain joins TRBV12-3 or TRBV12-4 and TRBJ2-4, with unresolved D. This CDR3 has 12 amino acids. Trimming shortened V by 3 bases and J by 16 bases, and 16 bases separated the two germline ends. The CDR3 reads CASSFPASWVYF. The CDR3 bases are TGTGCCAGCAGTTTTCCGGCTAGTTGGGTCTACTTC.

The chain links TRBV5-1 to TRBJ1-1; D is perhaps TRBD1 (6 bases). Trimming took off 5 bases at V and 1 base at J, with 15 bases between the two ends. The CDR3 extends over 15 amino acids. Germline V CDR1 and CDR2: SGHRS, YFSETQ. CDR3 nucleotides: TGCGCCAGCAGTTCCCGTACAGGGACGAACACTGAAGCTTTCTTT. It encodes CASSSRTGTNTEAFF. The full variable domain, rest sourced from reference TRBV5-1 and TRBJ1-1, is KAGVTQTPRYLIKTRGQQVTLSCSPISGHRSVSWYQQTPGQGLQFLFEYFSETQRNKGNFPGRFSGRQFSNSRSEMNVSTLELGDSALYLCASSSRTGTNTEAFFGQGTRLTVV.

The V and J genes are TRBV5-4 and TRBJ2-3; possible D gene TRBD1, 6 bases. Germline V CDR1 and CDR2: SGHNT, YYREEE (reference sequence). The CDR3 extends over 14 amino acids. Trimming stripped 2 bases from V and 3 bases from J, with 10 bases between. For the CDR3, the DNA is TGTGCCAGCAGCTTCGGACAGCTTACAGATACGCAGTATTTT. Its protein product is CASSFGQLTDTQYF.

In the case of this clone: A much larger clone lies a single base off, so this may be a read error. This chain joins TRBV9 and TRBJ2-1; 8 positions match TRBD2. V lost 3 bases, J lost 8 bases, and 7 bases stayed unmatched. The CDR3 length is 14 residues. Germline lookup yields CDR1 SGDLS and CDR2 YYNGEE. CDR3 region: CASSGGRGEYEQFF. The CDR3 nucleotides read TGTGCCAGCAGCGGGGGGCGGGGGGAATATGAGCAGTTCTTC.

The V call is TRBV19, the J call TRBJ1-5; TRBD1 is a possible D gene (6 bases). The V end was cut by 1 base, the J end by 7 bases, with 20 bases between. Germline lookup yields CDR1 LNHDA and CDR2 SQIVND (reference sequence). There are 17 residues in the CDR3. As DNA, the CDR3 is TGTGCCAGTAGTATAGGCCCACAGGGCGGATGGGAACAGCCCCAGCATTTT. It is translated as CASSIGPQGGWEQPQHF.

The V gene is TRBV2, the J gene TRBJ2-7; 10 nucleotides line up with TRBD1. CDR1 is SNHLY and CDR2 is FYNNEI in the germline V gene. This CDR3 spans 15 amino acids. The ends lost 7 bases at V and 2 bases at J; junction bases unmatched: 8. The DNA for the CDR3 is TGTGCCAGCACCCCCGGGGACAGGGGAACCTACGAGCAGTACTTC. As protein: CASTPGDRGTYEQYF.

The table lists this clone with a count of one. CDR3 bases: TGTGCCAGCAGCGTTAGCGGGGTTAGCACAGATACGCAGTATTTT. Protein sequence: CASSVSGVSTDTQYF. The chain links TRBV9 to TRBJ2-3, with 8 bases fitting TRBD2. J lost 0 bases, V lost 2 bases, and 2 bases had no gene match. The CDR3 has 15 amino acids. Germline V gene data show CDR1 as SGDLS and CDR2 as YYNGEE.

The chain has TRBV28 and TRBJ1-1; D call uncertain. Germline V lookup: CDR1 MDHEN, CDR2 SYDVKM. V was shortened by 8 bases and J by 1 base, with 5 bases between the two germline ends. This CDR3 is built from 11 residues. The CDR3: CASGRNTEAFF. The CDR3 DNA is TGTGCCAGCGGGAGGAACACTGAAGCTTTCTTT.

The rearrangement uses TRBV15 and TRBJ2-3; TRBD2 might be the D (6 bases). Germline V gives CDR1 LNHNV, CDR2 YYDKDF (reference sequence). V lost 1 base, J lost 0 bases, and 14 bases lay in between. The CDR3 sequence is 17 residues long. The CDR3, as DNA: TGTGCCACCAGCAGAGGGAGACGGGGGATGAGCACAGATACGCAGTATTTT. As protein: CATSRGRRGMSTDTQYF. The full variable domain, rest sourced from reference TRBV15 and TRBJ2-3, is DAMVIQNPRYQVTQFGKPVTLSCSQTLNHNVMYWYQQKSSQAPKLLFHYYDKDFNNEADTPDNFQSRRPNTSFCFLDIRSPGLGDTAMYLCATSRGRRGMSTDTQYFGPGTRLTVL.

As concerns this clone: Additional DNA sequences in this sample encode the identical CDR3. The gene calls are TRBV3-1 (or the pseudogene TRBV3-2) and TRBJ1-5, with D possibly TRBD1 on 5 matching bases. CDR3 length: 14 residues. With 1 base removed from V and 1 base from J, the gap between germline ends came to 5 bases. Germline V gene sequence: CDR1 LGHDT, CDR2 YNNKEL (reference sequence). DNA for the CDR3: TGTGCCAGCAGCCAAGGACAGAGCAATCAGCCCCAGCATTTT. Its translation: CASSQGQSNQPQHF.

CDR3 DNA: TGTGCCAGCAGCTACCGACAGGGGCAAGAGACCCAGTACTTC. This encodes CASSYRQGQETQYF. This chain connects TRBV5-6 to TRBJ2-5; 8 positions agree with TRBD1. CDR1 and CDR2 from the germline V gene are SGHDT and YYEEEE. J was trimmed by 2 bases and V by 3 bases; bases with no gene match: 3. The CDR3 length is 14 residues.

The chain couples TRBV5-5 to TRBJ1-1; TRBD1 is a possible D gene (6 bases). V lost 6 bases to trimming and J lost 4 bases, with 16 bases between them. CDR3 length equals 14 residues. Germline assignment: CDR1 SGHKS and CDR2 YYEKEE (reference sequence). DNA of the CDR3: TGTGCCAGCATCCCGACGGCAGGGGTCACTGAAGCTTTCTTT. The encoded protein is CASIPTAGVTEAFF.

The rearrangement links TRBV7-3 to TRBJ2-3, with 13 bases identical to TRBD2. V dropped 5 bases and J dropped 6; count of bases not matched to a gene: 11. The CDR3 spans 17 residues. CDR1 and CDR2 (germline): SGHTA, FQGTGA. CDR3 coding DNA: TGTGCCAGCAGCCCGCGTACTAGCGGGGGGGCTCGGGATACGCAGTATTTT. It yields the protein CASSPRTSGGARDTQYF.

The table lists this clone with many counts. The rearrangement links TRBV27 to TRBJ1-6; D might be TRBD1 (5 bases). Germline V gene data show CDR1 as MNHEY and CDR2 as SMNVEV (reference sequence). The germline V and J ends were trimmed by 7 bases and 1 base, with 11 bases remaining between them. This CDR3 has 15 residues. The CDR3 DNA follows: TGTGCCAGCACGCAGGGTTGGTCCTATAATTCACCCCTCCACTTT. Amino acids: CASTQGWSYNSPLHF.

The chain is built from TRBV27 and TRBJ2-1; TRBD2 aligns across 9 bases. Germline V gene data show CDR1 as MNHEY and CDR2 as SMNVEV (reference sequence). Germline trimming cut 5 bases from V and 4 bases from J; bases unmatched to any gene: 6. The CDR3 contains 15 residues. This CDR3 reads CASSPLAGNYNEQFF. CDR3 bases: TGTGCCAGCAGTCCCCTAGCGGGAAATTACAATGAGCAGTTCTTC.

As concerns this clone: Other nucleotide sequences from this sample produce the same CDR3. The chain recombines TRBV5-1 with TRBJ1-3; no reliable D call. In germline, CDR1 is SGHRS, CDR2 YFSETQ. V was cut by 8 bases and J by 4 bases, with 19 bases left in between. This CDR3 has 15 amino acids. This CDR3 reads CASSPGETLGNTIYF. The CDR3 DNA reads TGCGCCAGTAGCCCTGGGGAGACACTCGGAAACACCATATATTTT. Drawing the rest from reference TRBV5-1 and TRBJ1-3, the complete variable domain is KAGVTQTPRYLIKTRGQQVTLSCSPISGHRSVSWYQQTPGQGLQFLFEYFSETQRNKGNFPGRFSGRQFSNSRSEMNVSTLELGDSALYLCASSPGETLGNTIYFGEGSWLTVV.

V is TRBV7-9 and J is TRBJ2-3; 10 nucleotides line up with TRBD1. J was trimmed by 2 bases and V by 5 bases; bases with no gene match: 4. This CDR3 region has 15 residues. CDR1 is SEHNR and CDR2 is FQNEAQ in the germline V gene (reference sequence). CDR3 coding DNA: TGTGCCAGCAGCCGCGGGACAGGGGACACAGATACGCAGTATTTT. This gives the protein CASSRGTGDTDTQYF.

This clone has a handful of counts. This sequence joins TRBV28 and TRBJ1-6, with TRBD1 as a possible D gene (5 bases). There are 14 residues in the CDR3. CDR1 and CDR2 from the germline V gene are MDHEN and SYDVKM. V was cut by 3 bases and J by 9 bases, with 12 bases left in between. The CDR3 loop is CASSFAGGGSPLHF. CDR3 bases: TGTGCCAGCAGTTTCGCGGGGGGAGGTTCACCCCTCCACTTT. Drawing the rest from reference TRBV28 and TRBJ1-6, the complete variable domain is DVKVTQSSRYLVKRTGEKVFLECVQDMDHENMFWYRQDPGLGLRLIYFSYDVKMKEKGDIPEGYSVSREKKERFSLILESASTNQTSMYLCASSFAGGGSPLHFGNGTRLTVT.

This CDR3 is CASSPDSQGAQYF. As DNA, the CDR3 is TGTGCCAGCTCACCCGACTCCCAGGGGGCCCAGTACTTC. This chain links TRBV18 with TRBJ2-5; 7 bases match TRBD1. The CDR3 covers 13 residues. CDR1 KGHSH and CDR2 LQKENI come from the germline V gene. Trimming took 3 bases from V and 9 from J; bases not matched to a gene: 7. Combining the CDR3 with reference TRBV18 and TRBJ2-5 gives the whole variable domain NAGVMQNPRHLVRRRGQEARLRCSPMKGHSHVYWYRQLPEEGLKFMVYLQKENIIDESGMPKERFSAEFPKEGPSILRIQQVVRGDSAAYFCASSPDSQGAQYFGPGTRLLVL.

V is TRBV27 and J is TRBJ2-3; 16 bases line up with TRBD2. J lost 4 bases, V lost 3 bases, and 7 bases had no gene match. CDR3 size: 18 residues. CDR1 and CDR2 (germline): MNHEY, SMNVEV (reference sequence). The DNA of the CDR3 is TGTGCCAGCAGTTTGTCCGGGACTAGCGGGGGGGCAGCAGATACGCAGTATTTT. This sequence encodes CASSLSGTSGGAADTQYF.

This chain connects TRBV7-8 to TRBJ2-7; 8 bases agree with TRBD1. Germline trimming cut 5 bases from V and 1 base from J; bases unmatched to any gene: 4. Germline V gene data show CDR1 as SGHVS and CDR2 as FQNEAQ. CDR3 size: 14 residues. The CDR3 sequence is CASSGQGASYEQYF. Here the CDR3 DNA reads TGTGCCAGCAGCGGGCAGGGGGCTTCCTACGAGCAGTACTTC.

The V and J genes are TRBV6-1 and TRBJ1-4; a possible D gene is TRBD1 (6 bases). Germline V CDR1 and CDR2: MNHNS, SASEGT. The CDR3 is 16 residues long. V lost 3 bases, J lost 0 bases, and 11 bases lay in between. For the CDR3, the DNA is TGTGCCAGCAGTGAGTACGCAGGGGCAACTAATGAAAAACTGTTTTTT. Its translation is CASSEYAGATNEKLFF.